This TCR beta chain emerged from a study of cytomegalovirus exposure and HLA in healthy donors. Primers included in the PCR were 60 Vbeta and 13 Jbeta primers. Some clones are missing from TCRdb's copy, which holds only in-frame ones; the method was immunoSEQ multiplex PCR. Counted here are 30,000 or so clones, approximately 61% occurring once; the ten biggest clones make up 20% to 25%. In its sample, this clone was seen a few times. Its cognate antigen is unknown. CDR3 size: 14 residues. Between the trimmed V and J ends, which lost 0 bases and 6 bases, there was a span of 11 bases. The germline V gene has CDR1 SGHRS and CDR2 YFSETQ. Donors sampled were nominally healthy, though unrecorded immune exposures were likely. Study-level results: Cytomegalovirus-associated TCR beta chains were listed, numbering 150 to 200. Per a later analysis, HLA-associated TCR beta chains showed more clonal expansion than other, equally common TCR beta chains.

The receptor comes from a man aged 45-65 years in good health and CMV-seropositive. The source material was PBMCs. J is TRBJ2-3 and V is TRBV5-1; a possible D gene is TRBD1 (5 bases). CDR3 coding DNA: TGCGCCAGCAGCTTGGCACAGGCCCCGGATACGCAGTATTTT. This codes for CASSLAQAPDTQYF.